Shown below are 22 T cell receptor beta chains from a single sample sequenced in a study of T-cell reconstitution after alpha-beta-depleted transplantation in children. Using unique molecular identifiers, the investigators prepared the TCRbeta library. TCRdb ran MiXCR on the PCR reads and lists one entry per CDR3 protein. The sample carries 110,000 or so distinct CDR3 sequences, 5.5% to 6.5% recorded once. The source was PBMCs, mostly from graft donor cells, collected 360 days after TCRalphabeta/CD19-depleted stem cell transplant. The receptors shown here come from a male patient between 2 and 10 years old who had a stem cell transplant for acute lymphoblastic leukemia, so the T cells may come from the graft donor.

In this sample, this clonotype turned up many times. The chain carries TRBV10-3 and TRBJ2-2; TRBD1 matches 7 bases. Germline V CDR1 and CDR2: ENHRY, SYGVKD. V shed 7 bases and J 3 bases; nucleotides not matched to a gene: 8. The CDR3 runs to 15 residues. The CDR3 region has the DNA TGTGCCATCAATGGGGGACAGTCCTACACCGGGGAGCTGTTTTTT. Its protein is CAINGGQSYTGELFF.

This clonotype was observed a single time. Just one base apart from a much larger clone, this may be a read error. This chain links TRBV5-1 with TRBJ2-2; no clear D. This CDR3 is built from 12 residues. Germline-derived CDR1 and CDR2 are SGHRS and YFSETQ. Between the trimmed V and J ends, which lost 1 base and 10 bases, there was a span of 8 bases. The chain's CDR3 is CASSLKSEELFF. The CDR3 nucleotides are TGCGCCAGCAGCTTGAAGAGCGAGGAGCTGTTTTTT.

This clonotype was recorded many times. The rearrangement uses TRBV5-1 and TRBJ1-6; no firm D call. V lost 6 bases, J lost 10 bases, and 17 bases lay in between. Germline V gene data show CDR1 as SGHRS and CDR2 as YFSETQ. The CDR3 loop spans 14 amino acids. CDR3 amino acids: CASTAGREWSPLHF. CDR3 nucleotide sequence: TGCGCCAGCACCGCGGGGAGGGAATGGTCACCCCTCCACTTT. Full variable domain (missing parts from reference TRBV5-1 and TRBJ1-6): KAGVTQTPRYLIKTRGQQVTLSCSPISGHRSVSWYQQTPGQGLQFLFEYFSETQRNKGNFPGRFSGRQFSNSRSEMNVSTLELGDSALYLCASTAGREWSPLHFGNGTRLTVT.

This clonotype has at least ten counts. This chain joins TRBV28 and TRBJ1-1; D unclear. CDR1 and CDR2 (germline): MDHEN, SYDVKM. Trimming cost V 3 bases and J 1 base, with 9 bases left between them. There are 14 residues in the CDR3. This CDR3 is CASSFFIGNTEAFF. The DNA for the CDR3 is TGTGCCAGCAGTTTCTTTATTGGGAACACTGAAGCTTTCTTT. The full variable domain, in which reference TRBV28 and TRBJ1-1 provide the parts outside the CDR3, is DVKVTQSSRYLVKRTGEKVFLECVQDMDHENMFWYRQDPGLGLRLIYFSYDVKMKEKGDIPEGYSVSREKKERFSLILESASTNQTSMYLCASSFFIGNTEAFFGQGTRLTVV.

This clonotype was found many times. The chain is built from TRBV4-3 and TRBJ2-7; D not resolved. The CDR3 loop spans 16 amino acids. V lost 0 bases and J lost 4, with 16 bases in between. Germline V gene sequence: CDR1 LGHNA, CDR2 YSLEER. In DNA form, the CDR3 reads TGCGCCAGCAGCCAAGAGCTGGCACGAACACGGTACGAGCAGTACTTC. Protein product: CASSQELARTRYEQYF.

This clonotype was seen many times. The rearrangement joins TRBV3-1 to TRBJ2-2; 8 bases are shared with TRBD1. Germline trimming cut 3 bases from V and 4 bases from J; bases unmatched to any gene: 4. The CDR3 runs to 15 residues. The germline V gene has CDR1 LGHDT and CDR2 YNNKEL (reference sequence). CDR3 region: CASSHPGQVTGELFF. CDR3 coding DNA: TGTGCCAGCAGCCACCCGGGACAGGTCACCGGGGAGCTGTTTTTT.

This clonotype was seen a handful of times. The genes are TRBV14 and TRBJ2-2; D not resolved. The germline gives CDR1 SGHDN, CDR2 FVKESK. This CDR3 is built from 14 residues. V was pared by 1 base and J by 3 bases, with 6 bases between. CDR3 DNA: TGTGCCAGCAGCCAAGTTCTCTACACCGGGGAGCTGTTTTTT. Encoded protein: CASSQVLYTGELFF.

This clonotype was recorded a few times. This chain uses TRBV6-5 with TRBJ2-5, with a tentative D call TRBD1 (6 bases). V gave up 5 bases and J gave up 3 bases, with 10 bases separating them. The germline gives CDR1 MNHEY, CDR2 SVGAGI. There are 13 residues in the CDR3. Written as DNA, the CDR3 is TGTGCCAGCAGTACAGGGACCAAAGAGACCCAGTACTTC. It specifies CASSTGTKETQYF.

This clonotype appeared a few times. This sequence joins TRBV7-9 and TRBJ2-6; a weak D match, TRBD1 (6 bases). CDR1 SEHNR and CDR2 FQNEAQ come from the germline V gene (reference sequence). The CDR3 runs to 12 residues. Trimming cost V 4 bases and J 12 bases, with 10 bases left between them. CDR3 region: CASSSGTLVLTF. CDR3 coding DNA: TGTGCCAGCAGCTCCGGGACACTCGTCCTGACTTTC.

The table lists this clonotype with many counts. The V call is TRBV4-3, the J call TRBJ1-2, with D possibly TRBD1 on 6 matching bases. This CDR3 comprises 15 residues. Germline CDR1 and CDR2: LGHNA and YSLEER. V gave up 3 bases and J gave up 0 bases, with 11 bases separating them. CDR3 sequence reads: CASSHWDTTNYGYTF. In DNA form, the CDR3 reads TGCGCCAGCAGCCACTGGGACACAACTAACTATGGCTACACCTTC.

This clonotype was counted ten times or more. The rearrangement uses TRBV2 and TRBJ2-1, with D hard to call. V was cut by 11 bases and J by 8 bases, with 10 bases left in between. CDR1 is SNHLY and CDR2 is FYNNEI in the germline V gene. The CDR3 has 10 amino acids. CDR3 residues: CALRGHEQFF. CDR3 nucleotide sequence: TGTGCCCTTCGAGGTCATGAGCAGTTCTTC. The full variable domain, with the rest looked up from reference TRBV2 and TRBJ2-1, is EPEVTQTPSHQVTQMGQEVILRCVPISNHLYFYWYRQILGQKVEFLVSFYNNEISEKSEIFDDQFSVERPDGSNFTLKIRSTKLEDSAMYFCALRGHEQFFGPGTRLTVL.

This clonotype was counted at least ten times. The chain is built from TRBV3-1 and TRBJ2-3; D not resolved. The CDR3 sequence is 12 residues long. The germline V gene has CDR1 LGHDT and CDR2 YNNKEL (reference sequence). With 6 bases removed from V and 7 bases from J, the gap between germline ends came to 11 bases. The CDR3 here is CASSPDPNTQYF. CDR3 in DNA: TGTGCCAGCAGTCCGGACCCAAATACGCAGTATTTT.

This clonotype was observed at least ten times. The rearrangement joins TRBV5-1 to TRBJ2-1; TRBD2 is a possible D gene (5 bases). Trimming stripped 3 bases from V and 5 bases from J, with 6 bases between. The CDR3 is 12 residues long. CDR1 and CDR2 (germline): SGHRS, YFSETQ. CDR3 residues: CASSSGDNEQFF. In DNA, the CDR3 is TGCGCCAGCAGCTCCGGGGACAATGAGCAGTTCTTC.

The rearrangement links TRBV14 to TRBJ1-2; the D is unclear. The V end lost 5 bases, the J end lost 2 bases, and 9 bases lay between the germline ends. In germline, CDR1 is SGHDN, CDR2 FVKESK. The CDR3 is 13 residues long. This CDR3 is CASSEIDNYGYTF. The CDR3 DNA sequence: TGTGCCAGCAGCGAGATAGACAACTATGGCTACACCTTC.

This clonotype was counted ten times or more. This chain joins TRBV12-3 or TRBV12-4 and TRBJ2-7; weak D call: TRBD1 (11 bases). CDR3 length equals 16 residues. With 8 bases removed from V and 6 bases from J, the gap between germline ends came to 26 bases. CDR3 residues: CASRTGGKAGGREQYF. As DNA, the CDR3 is TGTGCCAGCCGGACAGGGGGCAAAGCGGGAGGGCGCGAGCAGTACTTC.

This clonotype showed up just a few times. This rearrangement joins TRBV5-6 to TRBJ2-5; 10 nucleotides align to TRBD1. This CDR3 contains 17 residues. Trimming at V came to 4 bases and at J to 0 bases, leaving 9 bases not matched to a gene. Germline assignment: CDR1 SGHDT and CDR2 YYEEEE. The DNA for the CDR3 is TGTGCCAGCAGCGGGCCCACGGACAGGGGGTACCAAGAGACCCAGTACTTC. It specifies CASSGPTDRGYQETQYF. Using reference TRBV5-6 and TRBJ2-5 for the parts outside the CDR3, the full variable domain is DAGVTQSPTHLIKTRGQQVTLRCSPKSGHDTVSWYQQALGQGPQFIFQYYEEEERQRGNFPDRFSGHQFPNYSSELNVNALLLGDSALYLCASSGPTDRGYQETQYFGPGTRLLVL.

The table lists this clonotype with many counts. The CDR3 DNA reads TGTGCCAGCAGTGAATATTCCAGCACCCGCGCTACCGGGGAGCTGTTTTTT. It translates to CASSEYSSTRATGELFF. This chain links TRBV25-1 with TRBJ2-2; D gene uncertain. Trimming removed 0 bases at V and 5 bases at J, with 16 bases between. Germline CDR1 MGHDK, CDR2 SYGVNS. This CDR3 is 17 amino acids long.

This clonotype occurred many times. This chain connects TRBV2 to TRBJ2-7; no reliable D call. CDR1 is SNHLY and CDR2 is FYNNEI in the germline V gene. This CDR3 is built from 11 residues. Trimming stripped 4 bases from V and 2 bases from J, with 3 bases between. The CDR3, as DNA: TGTGCCAGCAGTGGGACCTACGAGCAGTACTTC. It is translated as CASSGTYEQYF.

This clonotype came up many times. The chain links TRBV5-1 to TRBJ2-3; TRBD2 matches at 10 bases. The J segment lost 4 bases and the V segment lost 2 bases, leaving 7 bases of the junction unmatched. Germline V gene lookup returns CDR1 SGHRS and CDR2 YFSETQ. CDR3 size: 16 residues. The CDR3: CASSFNSGGAADTQYF. The CDR3 nucleotides are TGCGCCAGCAGCTTCAACAGCGGGGGGGCTGCAGATACGCAGTATTTT.

This clonotype was recorded many times. J is TRBJ2-7 and V is TRBV28, with 7 bases matching TRBD1. The CDR3 runs 16 residues. Germline trimming cut 3 bases from V and 0 bases from J; bases unmatched to any gene: 8. Looked up from germline, CDR1 is MDHEN and CDR2 is SYDVKM. The CDR3 DNA is TGTGCCAGCAGTTTCCCTGGACAGGTGAGCTCCTACGAGCAGTACTTC. Its translation is CASSFPGQVSSYEQYF.

Many counts were recorded for this clonotype. The chain links TRBV5-1 to TRBJ2-7; D uncertain. The V gene's germline CDR1 is SGHRS and CDR2 YFSETQ. CDR3 size: 16 residues. V dropped 0 bases and J dropped 0 bases, with 13 bases sitting between them. The CDR3 region is CASSLEVDSPSYEQYF. The CDR3 bases are TGCGCCAGCAGCTTGGAGGTCGACTCCCCCTCCTACGAGCAGTACTTC.

At least ten counts were recorded for this clonotype. This chain joins TRBV27 and TRBJ2-7, with 8 bases lining up with TRBD2. Trimming at V came to 5 bases and at J to 2 bases, leaving 5 bases not matched to a gene. In germline, CDR1 is MNHEY, CDR2 SMNVEV (reference sequence). The CDR3 has 14 amino acids. For the CDR3, the DNA is TGTGCCAGCAGTAATAGCGGGGCTACCTACGAGCAGTACTTC. It is translated as CASSNSGATYEQYF.